The rows below give T cell receptor beta chains drawn from one sample of a study of neoadjuvant anti-PD-1 for oral cavity cancer. Assay: immunoSEQ multiplex PCR; the TCRdb copy retains only in-frame clones and omits some. The sample comprises 20,000 to 25,000 clones, 35% to 55% of which are singletons, and roughly 37% rests with the top ten. Sequencing was performed on tumor tissue, taken after nivolumab (anti-PD-1) treatment. These receptors were taken from a person aged 35-80 years with oral cavity squamous cell carcinoma. The CDR3 runs from the conserved cysteine through the conserved F or W. A D gene is named only where the DNA matches it firmly. Size values are once, few and many counts, or a class for expanded clones, and some rows have none.

j_call: TRBJ2-3
d_call: -
clone_size: -
v_call: TRBV7-9
cdr3_length: 16
cdr3_nt: TGTGCCAGCAGCCGGGCGGGCCTAGCCTGGTCCGATACGCAGTATTTT
cdr3_aa: CASSRAGLAWSDTQYF

j_call: TRBJ2-5
d_call: -
clone_size: -
v_call: TRBV6-1
cdr3_length: 13
cdr3_nt: TGTGCCAGCAGTGACCGGCGGGTTGAGACCCAGTACTTC
cdr3_aa: CASSDRRVETQYF

j_call: TRBJ1-3
d_call: -
clone_size: -
v_call: TRBV13
cdr3_length: 15
cdr3_nt: TGTGCCAGCAGCCTCGGACGGATCTCTGGAAACACCATATATTTT
cdr3_aa: CASSLGRISGNTIYF

j_call: TRBJ2-3
d_call: -
clone_size: -
v_call: TRBV6-6
cdr3_length: 11
cdr3_nt: TGTGCCAGCAGCAACGGGGATACGCAGTATTTT
cdr3_aa: CASSNGDTQYF

j_call: TRBJ2-1
d_call: -
clone_size: -
v_call: TRBV12-2
cdr3_length: 15
cdr3_nt: TGTGCAAGTCGACACCGGACTCCCTACTACAATGAGCAGTTCTTC
cdr3_aa: CASRHRTPYYNEQFF

j_call: TRBJ1-1
d_call: -
clone_size: once
v_call: TRBV19
cdr3_length: 14
cdr3_nt: TGTGCCAGTAGCGGACAGTTCATGAACACTGAAGCTTTCTTT
cdr3_aa: CASSGQFMNTEAFF

j_call: TRBJ2-7
d_call: -
clone_size: -
v_call: TRBV27
cdr3_length: 15
cdr3_nt: TGTGCCAGCAGTATTGACTACTCCTCACCCTACGAGCAGTACTTC
cdr3_aa: CASSIDYSSPYEQYF

j_call: TRBJ2-1
d_call: TRBD1
clone_size: few
v_call: TRBV19
cdr3_length: 14
cdr3_nt: TGTGCCAGTAGTATGACAGGGGGGACGAATGAGCAGTTCTTC
cdr3_aa: CASSMTGGTNEQFF

j_call: TRBJ2-7
d_call: -
clone_size: few
v_call: TRBV6-5
cdr3_length: 14
cdr3_nt: TGTGCCAGCAGTGCACGTCGGGACTCCTACGAGCAGTACTTC
cdr3_aa: CASSARRDSYEQYF

j_call: TRBJ1-4
d_call: -
clone_size: -
v_call: TRBV2
cdr3_length: 15
cdr3_nt: TGTGCCAGCAGCTCTTCCTCCCGAGGGAGTGAAAAACTGTTTTTT
cdr3_aa: CASSSSSRGSEKLFF

j_call: TRBJ1-1
d_call: -
clone_size: -
v_call: TRBV4-2
cdr3_length: 15
cdr3_nt: TGTGCCAGCAGCCAAGGGCCCGGGGATAACACTGAAGCTTTCTTT
cdr3_aa: CASSQGPGDNTEAFF

j_call: TRBJ1-2
d_call: TRBD1
clone_size: few
v_call: TRBV28
cdr3_length: 14
cdr3_nt: TGTGCCAGCAGTTTCCCCGGACAGGGTTTTGGCTACACCTTC
cdr3_aa: CASSFPGQGFGYTF

j_call: TRBJ1-6
d_call: -
clone_size: -
v_call: TRBV6-5
cdr3_length: 15
cdr3_nt: TGTGCCAGCAGTCCGCGTGGTGGTGGGAATTCACCCCTCCACTTT
cdr3_aa: CASSPRGGGNSPLHF

j_call: TRBJ2-1
d_call: -
clone_size: many
v_call: TRBV5-4
cdr3_length: 17
cdr3_nt: TGTGCCAGCAGCGGGAGGAGGACAGGGAGGGCCTATAATGAGCAGTTCTTC
cdr3_aa: CASSGRRTGRAYNEQFF

j_call: TRBJ2-1
d_call: -
clone_size: few
v_call: TRBV7-2
cdr3_length: 14
cdr3_nt: TGTGCCAGCAGCTTAATGATAAACTTGCCAGAGCAGTTCTTC
cdr3_aa: CASSLMINLPEQFF

j_call: TRBJ2-2
d_call: -
clone_size: many
v_call: TRBV27
cdr3_length: 11
cdr3_nt: TGTGCCACCTACTGGGGGGGGGAGCTGTTTTTT
cdr3_aa: CATYWGGELFF